This TCR beta chain originates from a study of vaccination effects on CD4 cells after COVID-19. Across the study: From two convalescent patients, samples were taken 16 days and one week before vaccination.

The study, taken as a whole, reports: Following vaccination, convalescents' spike-reactive clones were mostly new ones induced by the vaccine. By a late point after vaccination, infection- and vaccine-induced clones had shrunk markedly through clonal contraction.

Notes on this clone: As yet, its antigen is unknown.

Under the ViraFEST assay, PBMC were stimulated with viral peptide pools so that antigen-specific CD4+ T cells expanded. Sequencing was performed afterwards. Researchers isolated CD4+ T cells once 9 to 11 days of culture had elapsed. This individual tested PCR-positive for SARS-CoV-2 infection between March and December 2020. TCRdb keeps only in-frame clones here, not all; method: immunoSEQ multiplex PCR. In the table there are around 30,000 clones, about 75% of which are singletons. Per germline, CDR1 MNHNS and CDR2 SASEGT. The junction had 20 bases not matched to a gene; V was cut back by 2 bases and J by 5 bases. The CDR3 has 19 amino acids.

The source material was CD4+ T cells from PBMCs cultured with SARS-CoV-2 spike peptides, sampled before COVID-19 vaccination. The TCR sequence derives from a human donor who had a prior SARS-CoV-2 infection. This chain links TRBV6-1 with TRBJ2-5; 7 bases map to TRBD1. The CDR3 protein is CASSERLGPPTGAGETQYF. The DNA for the CDR3 is TGTGCCAGCAGTGAAAGGCTGGGCCCTCCTACAGGGGCCGGGGAGACCCAGTACTTC.